The 26 T cell receptor beta chains in this list originate from one sample, sequenced in a study of blood T cell repertoires in COVID-19. Sequencing used immunoSEQ multiplex PCR; TCRdb keeps in-frame clones, though not all of them. The sample includes around 100,000 clones, more than 85% of them seen just once. Sequenced: peripheral blood. The receptors were gathered from a human donor in a cohort sampled during active COVID-19.

This clone was counted a few times. Other nucleotide sequences from this sample produce the same CDR3. The genes are TRBV5-8 and TRBJ1-5; perhaps TRBD1 as D (6 bases). V lost 4 bases to trimming and J lost 0 bases, with 11 bases between them. The CDR3 consists of 15 residues. CDR1 SGHTS and CDR2 YDEGEE come from the germline V gene. CDR3 nucleotide sequence: TGTGCCAGCAGCATACAGGGTTATAGCAATCAGCCCCAGCATTTT. The encoded protein is CASSIQGYSNQPQHF.

The chain recombines TRBV3-1 (or the pseudogene TRBV3-2) with TRBJ2-1, with D maybe TRBD2 (6 bases). V shed 1 base and J shed 0 bases, with 10 bases lying between them. The CDR3 has 16 amino acids. CDR1 is LGHDT and CDR2 is YNNKEL in the germline V gene (reference sequence). The DNA of the CDR3 is TGTGCCAGCAGCCAAGCCCGGGAGAGCTCCTACAATGAGCAGTTCTTC. It specifies CASSQARESSYNEQFF.

This chain uses TRBV12-3 or TRBV12-4 with TRBJ2-3; TRBD1 matches 7 bases. The CDR3 totals 12 residues. J was trimmed by 6 bases and V by 7 bases; bases with no gene match: 4. The chain's CDR3 is CASIGTADTQYF. CDR3 DNA sequence: TGTGCCAGCATTGGGACAGCGGATACGCAGTATTTT.

The CDR3 DNA follows: TGTGCCAGCAGTTACCAGGGGGATACGCAGTATTTT. Its protein product is CASSYQGDTQYF. The chain recombines TRBV6-5 with TRBJ2-3, with a weak D call TRBD1 (6 bases). V was clipped by 2 bases and J by 6 bases, with 6 bases between them. The length of the CDR3 is 12 residues. CDR1 MNHEY and CDR2 SVGAGI come from the germline V gene.

J is TRBJ2-1 and V is TRBV12-5, with 7 bases matching TRBD1. This CDR3 comprises 15 residues. V trimming: 7 bases; J trimming: 0 bases; junction bases outside the gene matches: 6. CDR1 LGHNT and CDR2 FRNRAP come from the germline V gene. CDR3 sequence reads: CASAEGQSSYNEQFF. DNA of the CDR3: TGTGCTAGTGCCGAGGGACAGAGCTCCTACAATGAGCAGTTCTTC.

The chain is built from TRBV7-9 and TRBJ1-2; unclear D gene. This CDR3 has 12 residues. Germline V CDR1 and CDR2: SEHNR, FQNEAQ (reference sequence). Trimming took off 5 bases at V and 5 bases at J, with 9 bases between the two ends. CDR3 amino acids: CASSLSYYGYTF. For the CDR3, the DNA is TGTGCCAGCAGCCTCTCTTATTATGGCTACACCTTC.

The genes are TRBV6-5 and TRBJ1-1; D gene uncertain. The CDR3 contains 12 residues. CDR1 is MNHEY, CDR2 SVGAGI, per germline. The V end was cut by 5 bases, the J end by 6 bases, with 10 bases between. The DNA for the CDR3 is TGTGCCAGCAGTAATCTAGTCGCTGAAGCTTTCTTT. This translates into CASSNLVAEAFF.

The chain joins TRBV6-2 or TRBV6-3 to TRBJ1-5; D is undetermined. This CDR3 spans 16 amino acids. CDR1 MNHEY and CDR2 SVGEGT come from the germline V gene. The V gene lost 5 bases and the J gene lost 0 bases, with 14 bases spanning the gap. CDR3 region: CASSPSGVHSNQPQHF. CDR3 bases: TGTGCCAGCAGTCCCTCCGGTGTCCATAGCAATCAGCCCCAGCATTTT.

The chain has TRBV7-9 and TRBJ1-1, with no clear D. Germline lookup yields CDR1 SEHNR and CDR2 FQNEAQ (reference sequence). Trimming removed 3 bases from V and 3 bases from J, with 11 bases in between. The CDR3 totals 14 residues. CDR3 sequence (DNA): TGTGCCAGCAGCTTTCCCCTAGCGGACACTGAAGCTTTCTTT. Translated, it gives CASSFPLADTEAFF.

V gene TRBV18 combines with J gene TRBJ1-6; 8 positions match TRBD1. This CDR3 has 14 residues. V dropped 6 bases and J dropped 8; count of bases not matched to a gene: 6. The germline V gene encodes CDR1 KGHSH and CDR2 LQKENI. The CDR3 DNA follows: TGTGCCAGCTCGGCCGGGACAGGTGATTCACCCCTCCACTTT. Translated, it gives CASSAGTGDSPLHF.

V gene TRBV5-4 combines with J gene TRBJ2-1; TRBD2 agrees at 8 bases. This CDR3 is built from 14 residues. Germline V lookup: CDR1 SGHNT, CDR2 YYREEE (reference sequence). J gave up 5 bases and V 1 base, and 2 bases lay outside the gene matches. The CDR3 sequence is CASSLKAGDNEQFF. CDR3 in DNA: TGTGCCAGCAGCTTGAAAGCGGGAGACAATGAGCAGTTCTTC.

This rearrangement joins TRBV4-2 to TRBJ2-2, with TRBD2 matching 8 bases. J was trimmed by 6 bases and V by 2 bases; bases with no gene match: 8. From germline, CDR1 is LGHNA and CDR2 YNFKEQ. This CDR3 region has 16 residues. CDR3 sequence (DNA): TGTGCCAGCAGCCAACTACCGGGACTAGGGGCCGGGGAGCTGTTTTTT. Its translation is CASSQLPGLGAGELFF.

This clone has more than one count but fewer than ten. The CDR3: CASSLEGDTGELFF. The CDR3 DNA is TGTGCCAGCAGCTTAGAGGGGGACACCGGGGAGCTGTTTTTT. This chain joins TRBV7-9 and TRBJ2-2; perhaps TRBD1 as D (6 bases). Deletions cut 1 base from V and 3 bases from J, with 6 bases between. Germline CDR1 and CDR2: SEHNR and FQNEAQ (reference sequence). This CDR3 is built from 14 residues.

The chain has TRBV10-3 and TRBJ2-7; the match to TRBD1 covers 7 bases. CDR1 ENHRY and CDR2 SYGVKD come from the germline V gene. V lost 2 bases and J lost 2; bases outside the gene matches: 6. The CDR3 length is 15 residues. The DNA of the CDR3 is TGTGCCATCAGTGAGGGGGACAGTACCACCTACGAGCAGTACTTC. This codes for CAISEGDSTTYEQYF.

The chain links TRBV5-1 to TRBJ2-1; 7 bases line up with TRBD1. CDR1 and CDR2 (germline): SGHRS, YFSETQ. The V segment lost 4 bases and the J segment 3 bases; nucleotides outside the gene matches: 4. CDR3 length: 14 amino acids. CDR3: CASSLGDSYNEQFF. As DNA, the CDR3 is TGCGCCAGCAGCCTGGGGGACAGCTACAATGAGCAGTTCTTC.

V usage is TRBV24-1 and J usage is TRBJ1-5, with 9 bases aligning to TRBD1. The J segment lost 6 bases and the V segment lost 4 bases, leaving 3 bases of the junction unmatched. This CDR3 comprises 14 residues. Germline CDR1 and CDR2: KGHDR and SFDVKD. CDR3 in DNA: TGTGCCACCAGTGACCAGGACAGGGGTCAGCCCCAGCATTTT. Encoded protein: CATSDQDRGQPQHF.

CDR3 loop: CASSMAPYEQYF. CDR3 bases: TGTGCCAGTAGTATGGCCCCCTACGAGCAGTACTTC. V and J are TRBV19 and TRBJ2-7; D gene uncertain. This CDR3 region has 12 residues. Germline CDR1 is LNHDA and CDR2 is SQIVND (reference sequence). Deletions cut 3 bases from V and 2 bases from J, with 5 bases between.

The chain uses TRBV9 and TRBJ2-7, with 14 bases identical to TRBD2. The ends lost 0 bases at V and 5 bases at J; junction bases unmatched: 1. Germline values: CDR1 SGDLS, CDR2 YYNGEE. This CDR3 is 15 amino acids long. The CDR3 nucleotides are TGTGCCAGCAGCGTAGCGACTAGCGGGAGGGACGAGCAGTACTTC. Translation: CASSVATSGRDEQYF.

The rearrangement joins TRBV7-3 to TRBJ2-1; 12 bases match TRBD2. CDR3 length: 16 residues. From germline, CDR1 is SGHTA and CDR2 FQGTGA. The V and J ends lost 0 bases and 7 bases, in that order; junction bases with no gene match: 4. CDR3: CASSLTSSGGANEQFF. The CDR3 DNA follows: TGTGCCAGCAGCTTAACGTCTAGCGGGGGGGCTAATGAGCAGTTCTTC.

The chain has TRBV5-1 and TRBJ2-7; 11 bases line up with TRBD1. The CDR3 length is 15 residues. Germline CDR1 is SGHRS and CDR2 is YFSETQ. Trimming removed 2 bases from V and 3 bases from J; junction bases left unmatched: 4. CDR3 nucleotide sequence: TGCGCCAGCAGCTTTGGGGACAGGGGGTTCTACGAGCAGTACTTC. This codes for CASSFGDRGFYEQYF.

This clone appeared a single time. V usage is TRBV19 and J usage is TRBJ2-2, with a weak D call TRBD1 (6 bases). V was shortened by 7 bases and J by 4 bases, with 16 bases between the two germline ends. The length of the CDR3 is 15 residues. Germline CDR1 is LNHDA and CDR2 is SQIVND (reference sequence). The CDR3 region has the DNA TGTGCCAGTACTGCAGGGGCCCCAGGCACCGGGGAGCTGTTTTTT. Translating gives CASTAGAPGTGELFF. Using reference TRBV19 and TRBJ2-2 for the parts outside the CDR3, the full variable domain is DGGITQSPKYLFRKEGQNVTLSCEQNLNHDAMYWYRQDPGQGLRLIYYSQIVNDFQKGDIAEGYSVSREKKESFPLTVTSAQKNPTAFYLCASTAGAPGTGELFFGEGSRLTVL.

This chain joins TRBV20-1 and TRBJ2-7, with 7 bases matching TRBD1. There are 10 residues in the CDR3. With V trimmed by 8 bases and J by 5 bases, 3 bases remained unmatched. Germline CDR1 DFQATT, CDR2 SNEGSKA (reference sequence). As DNA, the CDR3 is TGCAGTCCGCAGGGGGACGAGCAGTACTTC. Translation gives CSPQGDEQYF.

The J gene is TRBJ1-1, the V gene TRBV28; 7 nucleotides align to TRBD1. Germline lookup yields CDR1 MDHEN and CDR2 SYDVKM. The V gene end was trimmed by 6 bases and the J gene end by 1 base; junction bases not matched to a gene: 8. The CDR3 extends over 15 amino acids. The CDR3 DNA reads TGTGCCAGCAGGCCAGGGGGACAGCAGAACACTGAAGCTTTCTTT. Its translation is CASRPGGQQNTEAFF.

This clone has more than one count but fewer than ten. The J gene is TRBJ2-3, the V gene TRBV11-3; 10 bases match TRBD1. V lost 5 bases and J lost 8; bases outside the gene matches: 13. The germline V gene encodes CDR1 SGHNT and CDR2 YENEEA. CDR3 length: 16 residues. The CDR3 sequence is CASSASGQGFRSTQYF. The CDR3 coding sequence is TGTGCCAGCAGCGCCTCGGGACAGGGGTTCCGGAGTACGCAGTATTTT.

V is TRBV12-3 or TRBV12-4 and J is TRBJ2-7; D perhaps matches TRBD2 (5 bases). There are 13 residues in the CDR3. Trimming removed 0 bases from V and 6 bases from J, with 9 bases in between. The CDR3 sequence is CASSLAVRGEQYF. In DNA form, the CDR3 reads TGTGCCAGCAGTTTAGCGGTCCGGGGCGAGCAGTACTTC.

For the CDR3, the DNA is TGTGCCACCGCGCCAGGGCGGAGCACAGATACGCAGTATTTT. It yields the protein CATAPGRSTDTQYF. The chain joins TRBV24-1 to TRBJ2-3, with a tentative D call TRBD1 (5 bases). From germline, CDR1 is KGHDR and CDR2 SFDVKD. Trimming removed 9 bases from V and 0 bases from J, with 12 bases in between. This CDR3 is 14 amino acids long.